A single T cell receptor beta chain is shown here with its context. Its target is not known. This entry belongs to a study of vaccination and CD4 T cells after COVID-19. The CDR3 consists of 15 residues. The J segment lost 2 bases and the V segment lost 4 bases, leaving 8 bases of the junction unmatched. Germline V gives CDR1 SGHNT, CDR2 YYREEE (reference sequence). Regarding treatment: approximately 11-day PBMC culture with coronavirus spike peptide pools or control peptides (ViraFEST assay). Sequenced with the Oncomine TCR Beta short-read assay was DNA taken from cultured CD4+ T cells. TCRdb called the PCR reads again in MiXCR, with one record for every CDR3 protein. The sample has 12,000 or so distinct CDR3 sequences, more than 45% seen once; the top ten hold roughly 22%.

The sample taken for sequencing was CD4+ T cells from blood, cultured in vitro. The TCR was taken from a human donor who had recovered from COVID-19. The chain is built from TRBV5-4 and TRBJ2-7; 8 nucleotides agree with TRBD2. The CDR3 spells CASSTGGASAYEQYF. CDR3 sequence (DNA): TGTGCCAGCAGCACGGGGGGGGCTAGCGCCTACGAGCAGTACTTC.